This T cell receptor (beta chain) derives from a study of beta chain features in type 1 diabetes. Looking at the study overall: Patient and healthy donor groups were alike in age, gender and cell yields.

Germline lookup yields CDR1 SGHTA and CDR2 FQGNSA. Losses at the gene ends were 5 bases for V and 6 bases for J; bases not matched to a gene: 8. The length of the CDR3 is 14 residues. Investigators reverse transcribed all isolated RNA, so they sequenced expressed TCRB transcripts. Sequenced by immunoSEQ multiplex PCR; TCRdb stores in-frame clones only, minus some. The table has about 240,000 clones, 14% seen once. This clone was counted between two and nine times. Antigen unknown. Markers CD45RO/CCR7/CD25/CD127/CD95/CD27 served to sort CD4+ naive, central memory, regulatory and stem cell-like memory cells. Study-level results: Shortening that was moderate but significant affected the TCRB CDR3s of Type 1 diabetes patients in all four CD4+ subsets. Possible PCR preference for shorter templates applied equally to patients and controls. Type 1 diabetes patients had fewer VDJ junction insertions and more deletions.

This rearrangement joins TRBV7-2 to TRBJ2-3; 7 nucleotides line up with TRBD2. The source is a man aged 25 to 45 with type 1 diabetes. Specimen: naive CD4+ T cells from blood. The CDR3 DNA reads as TGTGCCAGCAGCCCTGGCGGGAGAAGTGATACGCAGTATTTT. The encoded protein is CASSPGGRSDTQYF.